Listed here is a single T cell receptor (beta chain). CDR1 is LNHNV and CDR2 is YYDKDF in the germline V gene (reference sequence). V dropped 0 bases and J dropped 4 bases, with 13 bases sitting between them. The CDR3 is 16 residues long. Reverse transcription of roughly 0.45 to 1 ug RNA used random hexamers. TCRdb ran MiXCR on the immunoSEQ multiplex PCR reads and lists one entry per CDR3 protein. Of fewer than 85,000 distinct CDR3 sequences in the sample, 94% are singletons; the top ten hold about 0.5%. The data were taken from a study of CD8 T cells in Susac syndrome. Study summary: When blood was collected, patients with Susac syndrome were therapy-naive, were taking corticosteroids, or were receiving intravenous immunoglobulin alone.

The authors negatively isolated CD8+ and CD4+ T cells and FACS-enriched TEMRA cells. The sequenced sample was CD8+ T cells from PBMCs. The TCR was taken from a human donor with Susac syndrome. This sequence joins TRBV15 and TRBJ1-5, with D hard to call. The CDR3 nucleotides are TGTGCCACCAGCAGAGATGTCGCCACCTCAAATCAGCCCCAGCATTTT. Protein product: CATSRDVATSNQPQHF.